This T cell receptor beta chain is from a study of blood T cell repertoires in COVID-19. With 1 base clipped from V and 9 bases from J, the junction kept 6 bases outside the gene matches. The CDR3 is 14 amino acids. Germline assignment: CDR1 SGHTA and CDR2 FQGNSA. Seattle enrolled patients during active infection and tracked them longitudinally. Per the authors' pipeline: Estimation of nucleated cell counts relied on the amplification of reference gene primers. TCRdb's copy holds only in-frame clones and misses some; the assay was immunoSEQ multiplex PCR. V and J calls and clone size come straight from that table; D and trimming were deduced from the DNA. The table has hundreds of thousands of clones, about 86% seen once; the top ten hold roughly 14%.

The chain couples TRBV7-2 to TRBJ2-1; 7 positions match TRBD2. Specimen: peripheral blood. The clonotype originates from a woman aged 65 to 85 with COVID-19, enrolled during active disease. CDR3 in amino acids: CASSLVSGVGEQFF. Written as DNA, the CDR3 is TGTGCCAGCAGCTTAGTCAGCGGGGTAGGTGAGCAGTTCTTC.